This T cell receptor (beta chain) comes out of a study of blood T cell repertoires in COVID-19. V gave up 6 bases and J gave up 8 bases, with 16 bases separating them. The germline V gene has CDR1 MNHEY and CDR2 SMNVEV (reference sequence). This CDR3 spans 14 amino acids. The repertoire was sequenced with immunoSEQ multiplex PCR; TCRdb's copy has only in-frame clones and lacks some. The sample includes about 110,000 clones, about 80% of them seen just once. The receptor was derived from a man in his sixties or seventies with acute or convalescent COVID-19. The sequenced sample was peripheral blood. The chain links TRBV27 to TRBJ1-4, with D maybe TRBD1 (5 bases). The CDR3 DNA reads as TGTGCCAGCAGCCTGGGCAGGGTCGGCGAAAAACTGTTTTTT. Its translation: CASSLGRVGEKLFF.